The 3 T cell receptor beta chains reported below all come from one sample, sequenced in a study of T-cell reconstitution after alpha-beta-depleted transplantation in children. Unique molecular identifiers featured in how the TCRbeta library was prepared. A single record per CDR3 protein comes from TCRdb applying MiXCR to the PCR reads. The sample holds approximately 520,000 distinct CDR3 sequences, around a third seen once. This specimen was PBMCs from the stem cell graft donor, taken from the stem cell graft. Receptors were obtained from a human donor who donated a stem cell graft to a child with aplastic anemia.

This clonotype showed up just a few times. V usage is TRBV5-1 and J usage is TRBJ2-7; TRBD1 is a possible D gene (5 bases). The CDR3 length is 12 residues. V was clipped by 0 bases and J by 6 bases, with 7 bases between them. CDR1 is SGHRS and CDR2 is YFSETQ in the germline V gene. For the CDR3, the DNA is TGCGCCAGCAGCTTGGGGACATCCGAGCAGTACTTC. It translates to CASSLGTSEQYF.

This clonotype was seen a handful of times. This chain connects TRBV7-2 to TRBJ2-7; D might be TRBD2 (6 bases). CDR3 length: 15 amino acids. Trimming pared 5 bases from V and 1 base from J, leaving 15 bases between. In germline, CDR1 is SGHTA, CDR2 FQGNSA. In nucleotides, the CDR3 is TGTGCCAGCAGCCTGACCTCGGGAGAGTCCTACGAGCAGTACTTC. Amino acids: CASSLTSGESYEQYF.

The chain recombines TRBV18 with TRBJ2-2; D remains ambiguous. The CDR3 runs 13 residues. Germline V gives CDR1 KGHSH, CDR2 LQKENI. Trimming took 3 bases from V and 3 from J, leaving 5 bases between them. This chain's CDR3 is CASSPYDTGELFF. CDR3 DNA: TGTGCCAGCTCACCTTATGACACCGGGGAGCTGTTTTTT. Combining the CDR3 with reference TRBV18 and TRBJ2-2 gives the whole variable domain NAGVMQNPRHLVRRRGQEARLRCSPMKGHSHVYWYRQLPEEGLKFMVYLQKENIIDESGMPKERFSAEFPKEGPSILRIQQVVRGDSAAYFCASSPYDTGELFFGEGSRLTVL.